Included here is one T cell receptor (beta chain) sequence, with context. The sample comes from a study of blood T cells in healthy people across ages. Alongside a J-beta primer mix, a sample-barcoded 5' primer served in a second PCR lasting about 7 to 12 cycles. Each CDR3 protein is one row after TCRdb ran MiXCR on the 5' RACE reads. This repertoire shows roughly 2 million distinct CDR3 sequences, around 48% found once; its top ten account for roughly 2%. The ends lost 7 bases at V and 11 bases at J; junction bases unmatched: 11. CDR1 and CDR2 from the germline V gene are MDHEN and SYDVKM. The CDR3 runs 13 residues.

The material sequenced was blood. The chain is built from TRBV28 and TRBJ1-1; 9 bases map to TRBD1. This sequence originates from a woman in her thirties or forties in good health. The CDR3 spells CASTPVPGQGAFF. The CDR3 region has the DNA TGTGCCAGCACCCCAGTCCCGGGACAGGGCGCTTTCTTT.